This T cell receptor beta chain was observed in a study of T cell repertoires in cytomegalovirus infection. About the research overall: Public signatures in TCR beta pointed to CMV infection and matching HLA type. General study results and limits: HLA-C-restricted CMV-specific TCR beta clonotypes were dominant in the ex vivo response.

To note about this clonotype: What it binds is unknown.

V was trimmed by 4 bases and J by 0 bases, leaving 5 bases between them. Germline V lookup: CDR1 SGHKS, CDR2 YYEKEE (reference sequence). This CDR3 has 13 amino acids. TCRdb re-analysed the reads in MiXCR, keeping a single row per CDR3 protein. The sample lists about 140,000 distinct CDR3 sequences; about 6.1% were seen once. Material for sequencing was PBMCs. This TCR was recovered from a human donor in good health (CMV status not recorded). Some clones in this sample may be carry-over from other donors' samples. The chain recombines TRBV5-5 with TRBJ1-5; D gene uncertain. CDR3 in DNA: TGTGCCAGCAGCACTGATAGCAATCAGCCCCAGCATTTT. Amino acids: CASSTDSNQPQHF.